The clone carrying this T cell receptor (beta chain) turned up a few times. Its matching antigen is unknown. From RNA transcripts, TCR beta CDR3 regions were amplified. The HTBI primer set drove a first-round RT-PCR of the TCR CDR3. TCRdb fed the multiplex PCR reads into MiXCR, producing one record per CDR3 protein. The sample carries around 760,000 distinct CDR3 sequences, under 45% recorded once. The data were taken from a study of T cells in Graves' hyperthyroidism and ophthalmopathy. Trimming removed 5 bases at V and 0 bases at J, with 13 bases between. Germline V gene data show CDR1 as SGHTA and CDR2 as FQGNSA. This CDR3 is built from 16 residues. Study-level results: The majority of expanded thyroid clonotypes above 0.001 also appeared in blood.

Source material: blood. This rearrangement joins TRBV7-2 to TRBJ2-2; unclear D gene. The sequence came from a middle-aged woman with Graves' hyperthyroidism. The CDR3 here is CASSPPVSANTGELFF. The CDR3 bases are TGTGCCAGCAGCCCCCCGGTTTCGGCGAACACCGGGGAGCTGTTTTTT. Variable domain in full (rest from reference TRBV7-2 and TRBJ2-2): GAGVSQSPSNKVTEKGKDVELRCDPISGHTALYWYRQSLGQGLEFLIYFQGNSAPDKSGLPSDRFSAERTGGSVSTLTIQRTQQEDSAVYLCASSPPVSANTGELFFGEGSRLTVL.